The clone carrying this T cell receptor beta chain was observed a few times. This sample is drawn from a study of control samples from healthy donors and cancer patients. V lost 7 bases and J lost 4, with 10 bases in between. The length of the CDR3 is 12 residues. Germline V gene sequence: CDR1 MNHEY, CDR2 SVGAGI. Data came from immunoSEQ multiplex PCR; TCRdb stores just in-frame clones and leaves some out. This table holds roughly 130,000 clones, approximately 86% found once. The origin of this receptor is a woman between 25 and 40 years old in good health. The chain couples TRBV6-5 to TRBJ1-2, with D hard to call. The sequencing input was blood. CDR3 sequence (DNA): TGTGCCAGCATGACGAGAATCTATGGCTACACCTTC. Translated, it gives CASMTRIYGYTF.